This is a list of T cell receptor beta chains from one sample in a study of blood T cell repertoires in COVID-19. Sequencing used immunoSEQ multiplex PCR; TCRdb keeps in-frame clones, though not all of them. The profile shows 200,000 or so clones, around 81% of them singletons. The sample comprised peripheral blood. Source of these receptors: a woman older than 75 with COVID-19, enrolled during active disease. The CDR3 runs from the conserved cysteine through the conserved F or W. The order of the fields is clone size, V gene, D gene, J gene, CDR3 protein, CDR3 DNA. D genes are given only for firm matches. A clone size is listed for some rows: how often the clone was seen (once, few, many), or a class if it is expanded.

clone_size: .; v_call: TRBV24-1; d_call: .; j_call: TRBJ2-3; cdr3_aa: CATSRGDTQYF; cdr3_nt: TGTGCCACCAGTAGAGGAGATACGCAGTATTTT
clone_size: .; v_call: TRBV3-1/TRBV3-2; d_call: TRBD2; j_call: TRBJ2-3; cdr3_aa: CASSPGGTTDTQYF; cdr3_nt: TGTGCCAGCAGCCCCGGGGGGACCACAGATACGCAGTATTTT
clone_size: .; v_call: TRBV7-8; d_call: .; j_call: TRBJ2-2; cdr3_aa: CASSLQGYGELFF; cdr3_nt: TGTGCCAGCAGCTTACAGGGATACGGGGAGCTGTTTTTT
clone_size: few; v_call: TRBV3-1/TRBV3-2; d_call: .; j_call: TRBJ1-2; cdr3_aa: CASSQVEVNYGYTF; cdr3_nt: TGTGCCAGCAGCCAAGTTGAGGTTAACTATGGCTACACCTTC
clone_size: .; v_call: TRBV2; d_call: TRBD2; j_call: TRBJ2-3; cdr3_aa: CASSGVLAGGTDTQYF; cdr3_nt: TGTGCCAGCAGTGGGGTGCTAGCGGGGGGTACAGATACGCAGTATTTT
clone_size: many; v_call: TRBV7-9; d_call: .; j_call: TRBJ1-2; cdr3_aa: CASSFSGLPDNYGYTF; cdr3_nt: TGTGCCAGCAGCTTCAGCGGGCTCCCGGATAACTATGGCTACACCTTC
clone_size: .; v_call: TRBV5-1; d_call: .; j_call: TRBJ2-2; cdr3_aa: CASSPTLVSTGELFF; cdr3_nt: TGCGCCAGCAGCCCCACCCTAGTCTCCACCGGGGAGCTGTTTTTT
clone_size: .; v_call: TRBV27; d_call: .; j_call: TRBJ1-1; cdr3_aa: CASSSRAGANTEAFF; cdr3_nt: TGTGCCAGCAGTTCCCGGGCAGGGGCGAACACTGAAGCTTTCTTT
clone_size: .; v_call: TRBV3-1/TRBV3-2; d_call: .; j_call: TRBJ2-5; cdr3_aa: CASSQIGGAREETQYF; cdr3_nt: TGTGCCAGCAGCCAAATCGGTGGGGCTAGAGAGGAGACCCAGTACTTC
clone_size: .; v_call: TRBV7-9; d_call: TRBD1; j_call: TRBJ2-3; cdr3_aa: CASSFPDRGVADTQYF; cdr3_nt: TGTGCCAGCAGCTTCCCGGACAGGGGAGTTGCAGATACGCAGTATTTT
clone_size: .; v_call: TRBV6-6; d_call: .; j_call: TRBJ1-5; cdr3_aa: CASSRFPGNRVIFQPQHF; cdr3_nt: TGTGCCAGCAGCCGATTCCCGGGCAACAGGGTCATATTTCAGCCCCAGCATTTT
clone_size: .; v_call: TRBV7-8; d_call: .; j_call: TRBJ1-1; cdr3_aa: CASSLIWNTEAFF; cdr3_nt: TGTGCCAGCAGCTTAATCTGGAACACTGAAGCTTTCTTT
clone_size: .; v_call: TRBV7-9; d_call: TRBD2; j_call: TRBJ2-1; cdr3_aa: CASSYGLGRSNEQFF; cdr3_nt: TGTGCCAGCAGCTACGGACTAGGGCGATCCAATGAGCAGTTCTTC
clone_size: .; v_call: TRBV5-1; d_call: TRBD1; j_call: TRBJ1-5; cdr3_aa: CASSLGGGQGHQPQHF; cdr3_nt: TGCGCCAGCAGCCTCGGGGGGGGACAGGGCCATCAGCCCCAGCATTTT
clone_size: .; v_call: TRBV5-4; d_call: .; j_call: TRBJ2-5; cdr3_aa: CASSLASGQETQYF; cdr3_nt: TGTGCCAGCAGCTTGGCGAGCGGCCAAGAGACCCAGTACTTC
clone_size: once; v_call: TRBV5-1; d_call: TRBD2; j_call: TRBJ2-3; cdr3_aa: CASHREGQADTQYF; cdr3_nt: TGCGCCAGCCATCGGGAGGGCCAAGCAGATACGCAGTATTTT
clone_size: .; v_call: TRBV29-1; d_call: TRBD2; j_call: TRBJ2-3; cdr3_aa: CSVGAGGRPQVDTQYF; cdr3_nt: TGCAGCGTTGGGGCGGGGGGCAGGCCACAAGTAGATACGCAGTATTTT
clone_size: .; v_call: TRBV15; d_call: TRBD1; j_call: TRBJ1-5; cdr3_aa: CATSSLLDRGQPQHF; cdr3_nt: TGTGCCACCAGCAGTCTCCTCGACAGGGGACAGCCCCAGCATTTT
clone_size: .; v_call: TRBV28; d_call: TRBD1; j_call: TRBJ1-2; cdr3_aa: CASREGQGGGYTF; cdr3_nt: TGTGCCAGCAGAGAGGGACAGGGAGGCGGCTACACCTTC
clone_size: .; v_call: TRBV10-2; d_call: .; j_call: TRBJ2-3; cdr3_aa: CASSESWARTDTQYF; cdr3_nt: TGCGCCAGCAGTGAGTCGTGGGCTCGCACAGATACGCAGTATTTT
clone_size: .; v_call: TRBV12-5; d_call: TRBD1; j_call: TRBJ2-5; cdr3_aa: CASGLVLGDSARQETQYF; cdr3_nt: TGTGCTAGTGGTTTGGTACTCGGGGACAGCGCCCGCCAAGAGACCCAGTACTTC
clone_size: .; v_call: TRBV6-6; d_call: .; j_call: TRBJ1-5; cdr3_aa: CASSYDPLGGAQHF; cdr3_nt: TGTGCCAGCAGTTACGACCCCCTCGGGGGGGCCCAGCATTTT
clone_size: .; v_call: TRBV10-3; d_call: TRBD1; j_call: TRBJ2-2; cdr3_aa: CAISEPRTGRSAGELFF; cdr3_nt: TGTGCCATCAGTGAGCCCCGGACAGGGAGGAGTGCCGGGGAGCTGTTTTTT
clone_size: .; v_call: TRBV4-2; d_call: .; j_call: TRBJ2-2; cdr3_aa: CASSQAGFTGELFF; cdr3_nt: TGTGCCAGCAGCCAAGCAGGGTTCACCGGGGAGCTGTTTTTT